Shown below are 5 T cell receptor beta chains from a single sample sequenced in a study of blood T cell repertoires in COVID-19. Repertoires were generated with immunoSEQ multiplex PCR, while TCRdb's copy carries only in-frame clones and drops some. This sample has about 14,000 clones; around 73% occur once, and the top ten carry about 20%. Sequenced input: peripheral blood. Source of these receptors: a boy aged 2-15 years with active or convalescent COVID-19.

This clone qualifies as medium-sized. This chain uses TRBV10-2 with TRBJ1-2, with 8 bases aligning to TRBD1. The CDR3 has 14 residues. V lost 5 bases, J lost 7 bases, and 9 bases stayed unmatched. Germline V gives CDR1 WSHSY, CDR2 SAAADI. CDR3 DNA: TGCGCCAGCAGTAATAAACAGGGGGGATTTGGCTACACCTTC. It specifies CASSNKQGGFGYTF.

This chain connects TRBV7-6 to TRBJ2-1; TRBD1 matches at 9 bases. CDR1 and CDR2 (germline): SGHVS, FNYEAQ. V lost 3 bases and J lost 6; bases outside the gene matches: 12. The CDR3 extends over 17 amino acids. CDR3 amino acids: CASSFRPGTGRRNEQFF. CDR3 nucleotides: TGTGCCAGCAGCTTTCGGCCCGGGACAGGGAGGCGCAATGAGCAGTTCTTC.

This chain uses TRBV20-1 with TRBJ1-1; 7 nucleotides align to TRBD1. The germline V gene encodes CDR1 DFQATT and CDR2 SNEGSKA (reference sequence). V lost 3 bases and J lost 3; bases outside the gene matches: 7. This CDR3 is built from 14 residues. The CDR3 DNA sequence: TGCAGTGCTAGTCCCAGGGGGGTGGACACTGAAGCTTTCTTT. Its protein is CSASPRGVDTEAFF.

The chain has TRBV10-3 and TRBJ1-6, with 8 positions matching TRBD1. This CDR3 comprises 13 residues. The germline CDR1 and CDR2 sequences are ENHRY and SYGVKD. The J segment lost 7 bases and the V segment lost 11 bases, leaving 7 bases of the junction unmatched. CDR3 region: CAAGTGQNSPLHF. As DNA, the CDR3 is TGTGCCGCCGGGACAGGACAAAATTCACCCCTCCACTTT.

V and J are TRBV7-2 and TRBJ2-5; TRBD2 might be the D (5 bases). The V end lost 5 bases, the J end lost 1 base, and 14 bases lay between the germline ends. Per the germline V gene, CDR1 is SGHTA and CDR2 is FQGNSA. The CDR3 runs to 15 residues. DNA for the CDR3: TGTGCCAGCAGCACTTGGGGAGTGGTCCAAGAGACCCAGTACTTC. This gives the protein CASSTWGVVQETQYF.